This passage covers 17 T cell receptor beta chains from one sample sequenced in a study of control samples from healthy donors and cancer patients. The assay was immunoSEQ multiplex PCR, and TCRdb's table has in-frame clones only and misses some. The sample lists some 71,000 clones, about nine tenths occurring once. Sequenced material: PBMCs. These receptor sequences come from a woman aged 50 to 65 with colorectal cancer.

This chain uses TRBV5-1 with TRBJ2-1, with D perhaps given as TRBD1 or TRBD2 (5 bases each). The germline V and J ends were trimmed by 0 bases and 4 bases, with 11 bases remaining between them. The germline gives CDR1 SGHRS, CDR2 YFSETQ. The CDR3 is 15 amino acids. The CDR3 here is CASSLEGTTYNEQFF. CDR3 nucleotides: TGCGCCAGCAGCTTGGAAGGGACGACATACAATGAGCAGTTCTTC.

The chain joins TRBV5-1 to TRBJ1-1, with a weak D call TRBD1 (5 bases). This CDR3 is 14 amino acids long. Trimming left V 2 bases short and J 5 bases short, with 13 bases between. Germline CDR1 and CDR2: SGHRS and YFSETQ. The CDR3 DNA reads as TGCGCCAGCAGCTTCCGGGGCGCGGAGACTGAAGCTTTCTTT. Protein: CASSFRGAETEAFF.

The chain uses TRBV29-1 and TRBJ2-3; 10 positions agree with TRBD1. This CDR3 is built from 16 residues. Germline-derived CDR1 and CDR2 are SQVTM and ANQGSEA. CDR3 coding DNA: TGCCGCGCCGGGGGGGGACAGGGGAAGATAACAGATACGCAGTATTTT. Its translation is CRAGGGQGKITDTQYF.

This clone is a singleton in its sample. One end of the junction is discordant with germline, which a read error may explain. V is TRBV3-1 (or the pseudogene TRBV3-2) and J is TRBJ1-1, with 12 bases fitting TRBD1. Germline V gives CDR1 LGHDT, CDR2 YNNKEL (reference sequence). The CDR3 sequence is 14 residues long. In DNA form, the CDR3 reads TGTGCCAGCAGCCAGGCCGGGACAGGGGGCTTCACGGGATTT. Translated: CASSQAGTGGFTGF.

The chain joins TRBV10-3 to TRBJ2-7, with D uncertain. CDR1 ENHRY and CDR2 SYGVKD come from the germline V gene. V was cut by 0 bases and J by 0 bases, with 6 bases left in between. The CDR3 totals 14 residues. CDR3 region: CAISESRSSYEQYF. Here the CDR3 DNA reads TGTGCCATCAGTGAGTCACGGAGCTCCTACGAGCAGTACTTC.

This chain joins TRBV5-5 and TRBJ2-7, with unresolved D. This CDR3 comprises 13 residues. The ends were cut back, 5 bases at V and 5 bases at J, with 14 bases in the middle. The germline CDR1 and CDR2 sequences are SGHKS and YYEKEE (reference sequence). The CDR3 here is CASRSLVSNEQYF. The CDR3 DNA follows: TGTGCCAGCAGAAGCTTGGTGAGCAACGAGCAGTACTTC.

This clone was observed a few times. The chain couples TRBV5-1 to TRBJ2-1; no clear D. The length of the CDR3 is 21 residues. Germline lookup yields CDR1 SGHRS and CDR2 YFSETQ. The V and J ends lost 0 bases and 0 bases respectively, with 25 bases between them. Here the CDR3 DNA reads TGCGCCAGCAGCTTGGGAGTACACAATCCAGCGCAGGTCCGCTCCTACAATGAGCAGTTCTTC. Translated, it gives CASSLGVHNPAQVRSYNEQFF.

This clone appeared a few times. The chain uses TRBV3-1 (or the pseudogene TRBV3-2) and TRBJ2-1, with TRBD1 matching 8 bases. Germline CDR1 and CDR2: LGHDT and YNNKEL (reference sequence). The CDR3 covers 12 residues. V was pared by 2 bases and J by 13 bases, with 4 bases of the junction left unmatched. In DNA form, the CDR3 reads TGTGCCAGCAGCCAACTCAGGGGGCCTCAGTTCTTC. Protein: CASSQLRGPQFF.

This chain uses TRBV5-1 with TRBJ2-5; the D gene is possibly TRBD1 (6 bases). The V and J ends lost 2 bases and 5 bases respectively, with 25 bases between them. The germline gives CDR1 SGHRS, CDR2 YFSETQ. The CDR3 is made up of 18 amino acids. CDR3: CASSFSLTGRSGSETQYF. CDR3 nucleotide sequence: TGCGCCAGCAGCTTTTCTTTGACAGGACGTAGTGGTTCGGAGACCCAGTACTTC. Variable domain in full (rest from reference TRBV5-1 and TRBJ2-5): KAGVTQTPRYLIKTRGQQVTLSCSPISGHRSVSWYQQTPGQGLQFLFEYFSETQRNKGNFPGRFSGRQFSNSRSEMNVSTLELGDSALYLCASSFSLTGRSGSETQYFGPGTRLLVL.

The V gene is TRBV5-1, the J gene TRBJ1-2, with D perhaps matching TRBD1 (5 bases). V lost 6 bases and J lost 2, with 14 bases in between. In germline, CDR1 is SGHRS, CDR2 YFSETQ. CDR3 length: 14 amino acids. The CDR3 bases are TGCGCCAGCAAACCGGAGGGGCGGAACTATGGCTACACCTTC. It yields the protein CASKPEGRNYGYTF.

The chain uses TRBV15 and TRBJ2-5; D gene uncertain. Trimming removed 1 base at V and 5 bases at J, with 11 bases between. Per germline, CDR1 LNHNV and CDR2 YYDKDF (reference sequence). The CDR3 consists of 14 residues. CDR3 region: CATSRVRSGETQYF. CDR3 nucleotide sequence: TGTGCCACCAGCAGAGTGCGAAGTGGCGAGACCCAGTACTTC.

The V call is TRBV19, the J call TRBJ1-1, with a weak D call TRBD1 (6 bases). Per germline, CDR1 LNHDA and CDR2 SQIVND (reference sequence). This CDR3 is built from 17 residues. Between the trimmed V and J ends, which lost 8 bases and 1 base, there was a span of 23 bases. The CDR3 is CASENGRQGNSNTEAFF. The CDR3 nucleotides read TGTGCCAGTGAGAACGGGCGGCAGGGGAATTCGAACACTGAAGCTTTCTTT. The complete variable domain, with remaining parts taken from reference TRBV19 and TRBJ1-1, reads DGGITQSPKYLFRKEGQNVTLSCEQNLNHDAMYWYRQDPGQGLRLIYYSQIVNDFQKGDIAEGYSVSREKKESFPLTVTSAQKNPTAFYLCASENGRQGNSNTEAFFGQGTRLTVV.

The chain joins TRBV20-1 to TRBJ2-3; TRBD2 matches 10 bases. The CDR3 is 14 residues long. CDR1 and CDR2 (germline): DFQATT, SNEGSKA (reference sequence). With 3 bases clipped from V and 5 bases from J, the junction kept 5 bases outside the gene matches. CDR3 nucleotides: TGCAGTGCTAGTCCGCGGACTAGCGGAGATACGCAGTATTTT. This gives the protein CSASPRTSGDTQYF.

V gene TRBV5-5 combines with J gene TRBJ2-7, with D possibly matching TRBD1 (6 bases). The CDR3 is 13 amino acids. The germline gives CDR1 SGHKS, CDR2 YYEKEE (reference sequence). The V end lost 0 bases, the J end lost 4 bases, and 8 bases lay between the germline ends. The CDR3 loop is CASSLVQGYEQYF. The CDR3 coding sequence is TGTGCCAGCAGCTTGGTACAGGGTTACGAGCAGTACTTC.

The genes are TRBV19 and TRBJ2-3; D may match TRBD1 or TRBD2 (7 bases each). Trimming took off 3 bases at V and 2 bases at J, with 21 bases between the two ends. Germline V gene lookup returns CDR1 LNHDA and CDR2 SQIVND (reference sequence). The CDR3 is 18 residues long. The CDR3 DNA reads TGTGCCAGTAGTATTTGGGCTAGCGGAGGGACAGACACAGATACGCAGTATTTT. Translation gives CASSIWASGGTDTDTQYF.

V gene TRBV6-5 combines with J gene TRBJ2-1; TRBD2 matches at 8 bases. Per the germline V gene, CDR1 is MNHEY and CDR2 is SVGAGI. V was clipped by 4 bases and J by 5 bases; unmatched bases: 10. The CDR3 has 16 residues. This CDR3 reads CASSSLGAGVHNEQFF. Here the CDR3 DNA reads TGTGCCAGCAGTTCCCTCGGAGCGGGAGTCCACAATGAGCAGTTCTTC.

V gene TRBV5-1 combines with J gene TRBJ2-7; TRBD1 matches 10 bases. Germline CDR1 reads SGHRS; CDR2 reads YFSETQ. The CDR3 sequence is 15 residues long. V lost 5 bases to trimming and J lost 5 bases; unmatched junction nucleotides: 10. This CDR3 reads CASRPGQGMSDEQYF. The CDR3 bases are TGCGCCAGCAGACCGGGACAGGGGATGTCCGACGAGCAGTACTTC.